Below, one T cell receptor beta chain is given with its context. Its target is not known. The source of the sample is a study of T-cell memory formation after mild COVID-19. General observations from the study: The study found balanced CD4/CD8 in clones contracting day 15 to 85 and a CD4+ lean in later expanders.

Each CDR3 protein gets one entry after TCRdb re-called the 5' RACE reads with MiXCR. This sample carries approximately 490,000 distinct CDR3 sequences, around 21% of them seen once, and the ten largest clones take about 12%. Germline V lookup: CDR1 SGDLS, CDR2 YYNGEE. V gave up 6 bases and J gave up 6 bases; unmatched junction bases: 4. The CDR3 loop spans 12 amino acids. J is TRBJ1-1 and V is TRBV9, with TRBD1 matching over 8 bases. This receptor was obtained from an adult woman who had mild COVID-19 (a few samples of this study predate the infection). Cell type and time point are not known. The material sequenced was PBMCs or a T cell subset sorted from them (not recorded which). The CDR3 sequence is CASTGQGPEAFF. The CDR3 nucleotides read TGTGCCAGCACCGGACAGGGACCTGAAGCTTTCTTT.